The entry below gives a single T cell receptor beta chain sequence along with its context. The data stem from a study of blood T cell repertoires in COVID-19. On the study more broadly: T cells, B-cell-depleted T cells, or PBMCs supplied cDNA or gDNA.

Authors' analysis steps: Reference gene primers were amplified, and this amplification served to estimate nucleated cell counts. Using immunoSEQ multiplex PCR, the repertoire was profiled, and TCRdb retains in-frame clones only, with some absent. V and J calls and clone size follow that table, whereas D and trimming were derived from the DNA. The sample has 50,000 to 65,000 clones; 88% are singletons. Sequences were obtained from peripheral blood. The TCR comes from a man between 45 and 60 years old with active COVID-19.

Here the CDR3 DNA reads TGTGCCAGCAGCTTAGTTCGTCCTCGGGGCACAGATACGCAGTATTTT. Translation: CASSLVRPRGTDTQYF. This chain joins TRBV7-2 and TRBJ2-3; D not certain. V was shortened by 1 base and J by 1 base, with 12 bases between the two germline ends. Germline V gene data show CDR1 as SGHTA and CDR2 as FQGNSA. This CDR3 has 16 amino acids.